These T cell receptor beta chains were read from a single sample in a study of T cell changes during pregnancy in multiple sclerosis. TCRdb keeps only in-frame clones here, not all; method: immunoSEQ multiplex PCR. The table includes 90,000 to 120,000 clones, about 90% detected once. The sequencing here drew on peripheral blood, taken in the third trimester of pregnancy. The source of these receptors is a female donor in good health, enrolled as a control in a pregnancy study. The CDR3 runs from the conserved cysteine through the conserved F or W. D genes are given only for firm matches. Where a row states a size, it is once, few, many or the class of an expanded clone; other rows omit it.

-	TRBV18	-	TRBJ1-2	TGTGCCAGCTCACCGTCCGATGGCTACACCTTC	CASSPSDGYTF
-	TRBV6-1	-	TRBJ1-2	TGTGCCAGCAGTACGACAGGCTATGGCTACACCTTC	CASSTTGYGYTF
-	TRBV7-2	-	TRBJ2-3	TGTGCCACCCACGCGGGACGAGGACTCACAGATACGCAGTATTTT	CATHAGRGLTDTQYF
-	TRBV5-1	TRBD1	TRBJ1-1	TGCGCCAGCAGCTTAGCAGGGGGAGGTACTGAAGCTTTCTTT	CASSLAGGGTEAFF
once	TRBV10-3	-	TRBJ1-1	TGTGCCATCAGTGGAACAGGTTGGTCTGAAGCTTTCTTT	CAISGTGWSEAFF
-	TRBV25-1	-	TRBJ2-3	TGTGCCAGCAGTGCAATGCGAGGCCTTATGGATACGCAGTATTTT	CASSAMRGLMDTQYF
once	TRBV6-4	TRBD2	TRBJ2-2	TGTGCCAGCAGTGAATTCGGGACTAGGGACACCGGGGAGCTGTTTTTT	CASSEFGTRDTGELFF
once	TRBV30	-	TRBJ2-5	TGTGCCTGGAGGGGAGGAATTAAAGAGACCCAGTACTTC	CAWRGGIKETQYF
-	TRBV27	TRBD1	TRBJ1-2	TGTGCCAGCAGTTTAACCGGGACAGGGTATGGCTACACCTTC	CASSLTGTGYGYTF
-	TRBV5-4	-	TRBJ2-5	TGTGCCAGCGCTGCCGGGGCAGGGGACCAAGAGACCCAGTACTTC	CASAAGAGDQETQYF
-	TRBV5-1	-	TRBJ2-2	TGCGCCACCCCAGGGTCGACCGGGGAGCTGTTTTTT	CATPGSTGELFF
few	TRBV7-2	-	TRBJ1-1	TGTGCCAGCAGCCAACTAATGGAAGCTTTCTTT	CASSQLMEAFF
-	TRBV5-5	-	TRBJ2-1	TGTGCCAGCATTTCCGAGGGGGGGACCTACAATGAGCAGTTCTTC	CASISEGGTYNEQFF
few	TRBV30	-	TRBJ1-5	TGTGCCTGGAGTGTAGGGGCAGGGAACCAGCCCCAGCATTTT	CAWSVGAGNQPQHF
-	TRBV7-3	TRBD1	TRBJ2-4	TGTGCCAGCAGCTCCAACAGGGGGTACTTTCAGTACTTC	CASSSNRGYFQYF
-	TRBV13	TRBD1	TRBJ2-4	TGTGCCAGCAGCGCCCGACAGGGGGCGAGGGACATTCAGTACTTC	CASSARQGARDIQYF
-	TRBV9	TRBD1	TRBJ2-6	TGTGCCAGCAGCATAGAGCTAGGTGGAGACAGGGGGCTGTCTGGGGCCAACGTCCTGACTTTC	CASSIELGGDRGLSGANVLTF
-	TRBV4-1	-	TRBJ1-2	TGCGCCAGCAGCCAGCGACTGGACAGCTATGGCTACACCTTC	CASSQRLDSYGYTF
-	TRBV27	-	TRBJ1-3	TGTGCCAGCAGTCCGACTTCCTCTGGAAACACCATATATTTT	CASSPTSSGNTIYF
-	TRBV30	TRBD1	TRBJ1-3	TGTGCCTGGAGTTACAGGGGCTCTGGAAACACCATATATTTT	CAWSYRGSGNTIYF
-	TRBV5-4	TRBD2	TRBJ2-7	TGTGCCAGCAGCTCAACCCTAGCGGGGGGGTACGAGCAGTACTTC	CASSSTLAGGYEQYF
-	TRBV21-1	-	TRBJ1-6	TGTGCCAGCAGCAGTCCCGACAGGGGAACCTATAATTCACCCCTCCACTTT	CASSSPDRGTYNSPLHF
-	TRBV30	TRBD2	TRBJ2-1	TGTGCCTGGAGTACTAGCGGGGGCACTGAGCAGTTCTTC	CAWSTSGGTEQFF
-	TRBV9	-	TRBJ2-2	TGTGCCAGCAGCGTAGCACTCGGGGAGCTGTTTTTT	CASSVALGELFF
-	TRBV13	-	TRBJ1-2	TGTGCCAGCAGCTTAGGCTCCGGGGACTCTAACTATGGCTACACCTTC	CASSLGSGDSNYGYTF
-	TRBV30	-	TRBJ2-5	TGTGCCTGGGGCGGGGGCCTGCAAGAGACCCAGTACTTC	CAWGGGLQETQYF
-	TRBV6-6	-	TRBJ1-5	TGTGCCAGCAGTTACTCGGAGAGCAATCAGCCCCAGCATTTT	CASSYSESNQPQHF
-	TRBV7-2	TRBD1	TRBJ1-6	TGTGCCAGCAGCTCGACCGGGGACAGGCTTAATTCACCCCTCCACTTT	CASSSTGDRLNSPLHF
-	TRBV4-2	-	TRBJ2-5	TGTGCCAGCAGCATGGGCAGAGCACAAGAGACCCAGTACTTC	CASSMGRAQETQYF